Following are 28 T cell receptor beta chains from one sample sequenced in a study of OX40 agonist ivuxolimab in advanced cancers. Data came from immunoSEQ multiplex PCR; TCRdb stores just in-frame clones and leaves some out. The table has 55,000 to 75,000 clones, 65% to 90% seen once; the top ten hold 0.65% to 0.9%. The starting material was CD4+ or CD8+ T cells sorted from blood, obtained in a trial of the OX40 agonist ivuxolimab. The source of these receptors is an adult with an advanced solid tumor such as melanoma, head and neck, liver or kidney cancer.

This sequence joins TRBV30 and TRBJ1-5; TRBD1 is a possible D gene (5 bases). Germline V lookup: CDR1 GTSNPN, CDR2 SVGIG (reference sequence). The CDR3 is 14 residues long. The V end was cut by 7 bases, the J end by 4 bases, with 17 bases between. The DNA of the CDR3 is TGTGCCTTCAATGCCGGGACGGGGAATCAGCCCCAGCATTTT. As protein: CAFNAGTGNQPQHF.

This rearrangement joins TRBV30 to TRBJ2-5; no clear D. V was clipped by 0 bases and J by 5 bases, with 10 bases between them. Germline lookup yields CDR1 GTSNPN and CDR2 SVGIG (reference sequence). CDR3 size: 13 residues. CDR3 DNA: TGTGCCTGGAGTGTATCAACGGTGGAGACCCAGTACTTC. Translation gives CAWSVSTVETQYF.

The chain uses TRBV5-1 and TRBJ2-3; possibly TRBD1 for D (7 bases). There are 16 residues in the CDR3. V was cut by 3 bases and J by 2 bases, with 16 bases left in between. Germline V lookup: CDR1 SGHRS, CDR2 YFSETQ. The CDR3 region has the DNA TGCGCCAGCAGCTGGGCAGGGGGGAGTTCCACAGATACGCAGTATTTT. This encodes CASSWAGGSSTDTQYF.

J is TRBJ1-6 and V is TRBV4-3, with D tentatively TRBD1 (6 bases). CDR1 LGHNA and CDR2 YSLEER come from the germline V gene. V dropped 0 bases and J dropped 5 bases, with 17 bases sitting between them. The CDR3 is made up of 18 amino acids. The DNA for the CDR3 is TGCGCCAGCAGCCAAGATGGGGGCAGGGGCGGACATAATTCACCCCTCCACTTT. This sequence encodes CASSQDGGRGGHNSPLHF.

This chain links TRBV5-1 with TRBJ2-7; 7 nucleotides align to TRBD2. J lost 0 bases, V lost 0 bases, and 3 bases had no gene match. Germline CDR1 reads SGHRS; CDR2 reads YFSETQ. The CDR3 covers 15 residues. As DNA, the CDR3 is TGCGCCAGCAGCTTGGAAGCGGGAAGCTCCTACGAGCAGTACTTC. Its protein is CASSLEAGSSYEQYF.

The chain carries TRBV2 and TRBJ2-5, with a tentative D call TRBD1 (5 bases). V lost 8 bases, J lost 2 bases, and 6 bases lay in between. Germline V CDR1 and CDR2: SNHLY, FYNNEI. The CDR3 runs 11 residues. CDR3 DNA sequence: TGTGCCAGCGGACAACAAGAGACCCAGTACTTC. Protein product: CASGQQETQYF.

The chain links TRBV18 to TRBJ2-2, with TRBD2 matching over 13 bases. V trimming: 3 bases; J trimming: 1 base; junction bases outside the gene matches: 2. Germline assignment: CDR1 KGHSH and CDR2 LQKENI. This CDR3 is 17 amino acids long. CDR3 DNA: TGTGCCAGCTCACCGACTAGCGGGGGGCAGAACACCGGGGAGCTGTTTTTT. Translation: CASSPTSGGQNTGELFF.

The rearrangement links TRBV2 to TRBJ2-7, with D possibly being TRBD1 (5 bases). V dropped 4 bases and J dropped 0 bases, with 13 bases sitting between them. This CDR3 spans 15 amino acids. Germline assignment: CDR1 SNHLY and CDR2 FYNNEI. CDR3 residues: CASSGVDIFSYEQYF. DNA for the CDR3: TGTGCCAGCAGTGGGGTGGACATCTTCTCCTACGAGCAGTACTTC.

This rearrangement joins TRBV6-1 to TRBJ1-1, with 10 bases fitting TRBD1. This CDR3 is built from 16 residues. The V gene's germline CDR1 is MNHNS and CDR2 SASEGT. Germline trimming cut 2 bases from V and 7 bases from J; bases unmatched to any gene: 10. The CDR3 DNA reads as TGTGCCAGCAGTGAACGGACAGGGGGGGCGACCGTTGAAGCTTTCTTT. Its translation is CASSERTGGATVEAFF.

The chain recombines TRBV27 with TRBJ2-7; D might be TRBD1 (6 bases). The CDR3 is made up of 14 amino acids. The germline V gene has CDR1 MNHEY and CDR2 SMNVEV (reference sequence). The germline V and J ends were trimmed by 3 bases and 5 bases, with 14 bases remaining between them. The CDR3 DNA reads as TGTGCCAGCAGTTTTCGGCAGGGGACGCACGAGCAGTACTTC. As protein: CASSFRQGTHEQYF.

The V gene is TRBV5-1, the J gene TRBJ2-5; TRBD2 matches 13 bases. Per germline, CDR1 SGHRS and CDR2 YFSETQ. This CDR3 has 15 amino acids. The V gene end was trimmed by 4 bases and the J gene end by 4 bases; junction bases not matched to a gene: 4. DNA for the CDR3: TGCGCCAGCAGCCTGGGACTAGCGGGAATAGAGACCCAGTACTTC. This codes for CASSLGLAGIETQYF.

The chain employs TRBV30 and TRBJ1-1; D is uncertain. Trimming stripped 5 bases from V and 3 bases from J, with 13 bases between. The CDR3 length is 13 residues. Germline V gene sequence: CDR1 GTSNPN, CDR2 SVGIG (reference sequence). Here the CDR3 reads CAWEKAVDTEAFF. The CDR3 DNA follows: TGTGCCTGGGAGAAAGCGGTGGACACTGAAGCTTTCTTT.

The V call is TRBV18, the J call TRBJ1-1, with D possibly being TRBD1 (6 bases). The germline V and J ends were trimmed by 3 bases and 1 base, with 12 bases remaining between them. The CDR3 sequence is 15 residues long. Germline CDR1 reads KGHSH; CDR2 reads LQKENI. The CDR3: CASSPPDRRNTEAFF. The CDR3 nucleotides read TGTGCCAGCTCACCCCCGGACAGAAGGAACACTGAAGCTTTCTTT.

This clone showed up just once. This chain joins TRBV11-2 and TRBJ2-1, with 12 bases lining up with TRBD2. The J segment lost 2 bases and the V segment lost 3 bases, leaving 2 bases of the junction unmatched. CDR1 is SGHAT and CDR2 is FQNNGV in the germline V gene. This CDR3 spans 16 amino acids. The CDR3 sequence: CASSFRTSGAYNEQFF. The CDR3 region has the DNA TGTGCCAGCAGCTTCCGGACTAGCGGGGCCTACAATGAGCAGTTCTTC.

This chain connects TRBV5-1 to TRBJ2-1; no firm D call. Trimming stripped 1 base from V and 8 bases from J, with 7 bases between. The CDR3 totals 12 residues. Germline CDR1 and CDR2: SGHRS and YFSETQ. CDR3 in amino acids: CASSLWVDEQFF. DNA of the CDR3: TGCGCCAGCAGCTTGTGGGTTGATGAGCAGTTCTTC.

CDR3 region: CASSLAIRYNSPLHF. The CDR3 DNA reads TGTGCCAGCAGCTTAGCGATTCGGTATAATTCACCCCTCCACTTT. The chain recombines TRBV7-2 with TRBJ1-6; D call uncertain. V was trimmed by 0 bases and J by 4 bases, leaving 7 bases between them. Germline V gene lookup returns CDR1 SGHTA and CDR2 FQGNSA. This CDR3 comprises 15 residues. Full variable domain (outside the CDR3, taken from reference TRBV7-2 and TRBJ1-6): GAGVSQSPSNKVTEKGKDVELRCDPISGHTALYWYRQSLGQGLEFLIYFQGNSAPDKSGLPSDRFSAERTGGSVSTLTIQRTQQEDSAVYLCASSLAIRYNSPLHFGNGTRLTVT.

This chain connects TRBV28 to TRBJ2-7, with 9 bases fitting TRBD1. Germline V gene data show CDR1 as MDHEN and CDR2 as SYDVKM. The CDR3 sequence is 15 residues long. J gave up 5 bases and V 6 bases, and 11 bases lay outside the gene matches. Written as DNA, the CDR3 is TGTGCCAGCAGGCGAACCGGGACAGGGTTACACGAGCAGTACTTC. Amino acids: CASRRTGTGLHEQYF.

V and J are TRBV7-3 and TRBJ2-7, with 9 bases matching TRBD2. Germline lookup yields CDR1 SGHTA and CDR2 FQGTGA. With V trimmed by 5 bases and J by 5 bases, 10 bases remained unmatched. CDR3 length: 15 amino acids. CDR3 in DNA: TGTGCCAGCAGCCCCCAGTCGGGACTAGCCCACGAGCAGTACTTC. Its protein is CASSPQSGLAHEQYF.

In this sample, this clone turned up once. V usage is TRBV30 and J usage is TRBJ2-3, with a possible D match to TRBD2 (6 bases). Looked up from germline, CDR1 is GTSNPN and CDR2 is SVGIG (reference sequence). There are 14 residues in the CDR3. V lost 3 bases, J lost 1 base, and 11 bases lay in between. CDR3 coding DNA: TGTGCCTGGAGGATTAGCGGACGCACAGATACGCAGTATTTT. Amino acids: CAWRISGRTDTQYF. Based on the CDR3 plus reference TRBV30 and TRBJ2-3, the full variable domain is SQTIHQWPATLVQPVGSPLSLECTVEGTSNPNLYWYRQAAGRGLQLLFYSVGIGQISSEVPQNLSASRPQDRQFILSSKKLLLSDSGFYLCAWRISGRTDTQYFGPGTRLTVL.

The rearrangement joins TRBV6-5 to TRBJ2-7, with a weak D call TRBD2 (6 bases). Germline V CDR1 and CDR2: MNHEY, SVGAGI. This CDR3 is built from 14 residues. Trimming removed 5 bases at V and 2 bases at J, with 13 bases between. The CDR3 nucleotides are TGTGCCAGCAGTGCTAGCGTATCGACCTACGAGCAGTACTTC. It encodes CASSASVSTYEQYF.

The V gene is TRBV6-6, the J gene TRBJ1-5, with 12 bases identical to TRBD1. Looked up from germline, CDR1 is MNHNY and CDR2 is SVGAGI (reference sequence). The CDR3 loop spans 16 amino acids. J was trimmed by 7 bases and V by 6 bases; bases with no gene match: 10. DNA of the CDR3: TGTGCCAGCAGAGAAACCGGGACAGGGGGCAGCCAGCCCCAGCATTTT. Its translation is CASRETGTGGSQPQHF.

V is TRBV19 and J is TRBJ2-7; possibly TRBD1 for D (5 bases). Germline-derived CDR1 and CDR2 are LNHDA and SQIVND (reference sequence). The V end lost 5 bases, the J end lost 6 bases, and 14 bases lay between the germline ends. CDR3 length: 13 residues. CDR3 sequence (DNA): TGTGCCAGTAGTCTCAGGGTAGGGTTCGAGCAGTACTTC. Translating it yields CASSLRVGFEQYF.

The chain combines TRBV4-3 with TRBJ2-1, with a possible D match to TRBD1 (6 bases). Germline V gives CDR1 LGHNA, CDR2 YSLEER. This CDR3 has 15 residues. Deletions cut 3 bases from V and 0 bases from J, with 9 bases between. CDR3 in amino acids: CASSQRGSSYNEQFF. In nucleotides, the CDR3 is TGCGCCAGCAGCCAGAGGGGGAGCTCCTACAATGAGCAGTTCTTC.

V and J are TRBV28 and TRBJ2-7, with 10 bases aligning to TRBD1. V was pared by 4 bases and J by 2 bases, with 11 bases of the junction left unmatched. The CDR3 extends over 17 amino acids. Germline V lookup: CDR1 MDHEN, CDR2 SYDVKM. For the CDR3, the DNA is TGTGCCAGCAGTTACTCTCTTGGACAGGGGGAAACCTACGAGCAGTACTTC. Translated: CASSYSLGQGETYEQYF.

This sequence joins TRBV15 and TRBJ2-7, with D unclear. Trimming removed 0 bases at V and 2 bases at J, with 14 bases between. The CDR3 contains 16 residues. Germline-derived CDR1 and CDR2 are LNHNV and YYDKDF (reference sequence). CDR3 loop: CATSRDRQGRTYEQYF. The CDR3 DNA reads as TGTGCCACCAGCAGAGATCGCCAAGGCAGAACCTACGAGCAGTACTTC.

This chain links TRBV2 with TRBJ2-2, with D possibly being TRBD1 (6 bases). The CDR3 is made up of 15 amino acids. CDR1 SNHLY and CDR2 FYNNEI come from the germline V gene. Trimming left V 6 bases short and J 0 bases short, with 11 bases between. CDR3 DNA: TGTGCCAGCAGGTTAAGACAGGCGAACACCGGGGAGCTGTTTTTT. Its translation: CASRLRQANTGELFF.

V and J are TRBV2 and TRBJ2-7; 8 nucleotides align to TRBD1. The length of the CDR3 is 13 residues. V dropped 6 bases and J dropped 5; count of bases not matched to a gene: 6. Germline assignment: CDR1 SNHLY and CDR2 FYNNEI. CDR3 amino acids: CASSSTGAHEQYF. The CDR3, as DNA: TGTGCCAGCAGCTCGACAGGGGCCCACGAGCAGTACTTC.

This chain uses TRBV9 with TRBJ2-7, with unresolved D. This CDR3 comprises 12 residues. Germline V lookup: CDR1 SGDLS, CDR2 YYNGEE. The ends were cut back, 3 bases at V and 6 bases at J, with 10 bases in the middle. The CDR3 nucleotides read TGTGCCAGCAGCGCGCCGCGGCCCGAGCAGTACTTC. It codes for CASSAPRPEQYF.